Below, 20 T cell receptor beta chains from the same sample are listed, as sequenced in a study of blood T cell repertoires in COVID-19. TCRdb keeps only in-frame clones here, not all; method: immunoSEQ multiplex PCR. The data hold about 160,000 clones, with roughly four fifths observed a single time. What was sequenced was peripheral blood. These TCRs come from a woman aged 80 or older with acute or convalescent COVID-19.

This chain uses TRBV7-9 with TRBJ2-5, with D possibly being TRBD1 (6 bases). Trimming took off 2 bases at V and 6 bases at J, with 13 bases between the two ends. From germline, CDR1 is SEHNR and CDR2 FQNEAQ (reference sequence). The CDR3 loop spans 14 amino acids. This chain's CDR3 is CASSLLNRVQTQYF. CDR3 coding DNA: TGTGCCAGCAGCTTACTCAACAGGGTGCAGACCCAGTACTTC.

The V and J genes are TRBV6-6 and TRBJ1-2, with 7 bases aligning to TRBD1. The germline gives CDR1 MNHNY, CDR2 SVGAGI (reference sequence). CDR3 length: 12 residues. The ends lost 6 bases at V and 4 bases at J; junction bases unmatched: 2. This chain's CDR3 is CASRGTVYGYTF. Here the CDR3 DNA reads TGTGCCAGCAGGGGGACAGTCTATGGCTACACCTTC.

This chain links TRBV19 with TRBJ1-5; a possible D gene is TRBD1 (6 bases). Deletions cut 0 bases from V and 10 bases from J, with 16 bases between. Germline loops: CDR1 LNHDA, CDR2 SQIVND (reference sequence). The CDR3 contains 15 residues. Written as DNA, the CDR3 is TGTGCCAGTAGTATAGATAGGTTCGGGACAAAACCCCAGCATTTT. Translated: CASSIDRFGTKPQHF.

The chain links TRBV6-6 to TRBJ1-1; D is uncertain. With 5 bases removed from V and 1 base from J, the gap between germline ends came to 14 bases. Germline V gene data show CDR1 as MNHNY and CDR2 as SVGAGI (reference sequence). CDR3 length equals 15 residues. The CDR3 region is CASSHALRGNTEAFF. The CDR3 DNA is TGTGCCAGCAGTCACGCCCTCCGGGGGAACACTGAAGCTTTCTTT.

This clone turned up a few times. V is TRBV19 and J is TRBJ1-1, with unresolved D. V was shortened by 1 base and J by 1 base, with 7 bases between the two germline ends. This CDR3 comprises 14 residues. CDR1 is LNHDA, CDR2 SQIVND, per germline (reference sequence). CDR3 sequence reads: CASSIVTRNTEAFF. CDR3 bases: TGTGCCAGTAGTATAGTAACTCGGAACACTGAAGCTTTCTTT.

J is TRBJ2-7 and V is TRBV2; D is perhaps TRBD1 (6 bases). The V and J ends lost 6 bases and 1 base respectively, with 10 bases between them. CDR1 and CDR2 (germline): SNHLY, FYNNEI. This CDR3 has 13 residues. CDR3 sequence reads: CASRGDMSYEQYF. Here the CDR3 DNA reads TGTGCCAGCAGGGGGGACATGTCCTACGAGCAGTACTTC. Filled out from reference TRBV2 and TRBJ2-7, the complete variable domain reads EPEVTQTPSHQVTQMGQEVILRCVPISNHLYFYWYRQILGQKVEFLVSFYNNEISEKSEIFDDQFSVERPDGSNFTLKIRSTKLEDSAMYFCASRGDMSYEQYFGPGTRLTVT.

CDR3 sequence: CASSDSGRGYNEQFF. The DNA of the CDR3 is TGTGCCAGCAGTGATAGCGGGAGGGGATACAATGAGCAGTTCTTC. This chain connects TRBV2 to TRBJ2-1; 11 bases line up with TRBD2. From germline, CDR1 is SNHLY and CDR2 FYNNEI. Losses at the gene ends were 3 bases for V and 4 bases for J; bases not matched to a gene: 2. The CDR3 is made up of 15 amino acids.

The J gene is TRBJ2-1, the V gene TRBV6-5; TRBD2 is a possible D gene (6 bases). V lost 6 bases and J lost 2, with 11 bases in between. Germline V gene data show CDR1 as MNHEY and CDR2 as SVGAGI. The CDR3 sequence is 14 residues long. The CDR3 nucleotides read TGTGCCAGCAGGCAGGGAGGAACCTACAATGAGCAGTTCTTC. Its translation: CASRQGGTYNEQFF.

This clone was counted once. The chain employs TRBV9 and TRBJ1-5; D is uncertain. Deletions cut 0 bases from V and 3 bases from J, with 7 bases between. The CDR3 is 14 residues long. Per the germline V gene, CDR1 is SGDLS and CDR2 is YYNGEE. This CDR3 is CASSVGADNQPQHF. The CDR3 DNA reads as TGTGCCAGCAGCGTAGGGGCAGACAATCAGCCCCAGCATTTT.

This clone was counted once. The chain links TRBV5-1 to TRBJ2-1; 7 bases line up with TRBD2. The CDR3 length is 16 residues. V dropped 0 bases and J dropped 7; count of bases not matched to a gene: 10. Germline CDR1 reads SGHRS; CDR2 reads YFSETQ. The CDR3 DNA is TGCGCCAGCAGCTTGGAGGCTAGCGGACTCAATAATGAGCAGTTCTTC. Its protein is CASSLEASGLNNEQFF.

V is TRBV5-1 and J is TRBJ2-1; 12 bases line up with TRBD2. V was clipped by 5 bases and J by 2 bases; unmatched bases: 5. The CDR3 spans 16 residues. CDR1 SGHRS and CDR2 YFSETQ come from the germline V gene. The CDR3 coding sequence is TGCGCCAGCAGTTCCGGACTAGCGGGACCCTACAATGAGCAGTTCTTC. This gives the protein CASSSGLAGPYNEQFF.

The chain links TRBV5-1 to TRBJ2-7; TRBD2 matches at 13 bases. Germline CDR1 and CDR2: SGHRS and YFSETQ. J lost 7 bases, V lost 7 bases, and 11 bases had no gene match. CDR3 size: 15 residues. This chain's CDR3 is CASREPGLAGNEQYF. The CDR3 DNA follows: TGCGCCAGCCGTGAACCGGGACTAGCGGGGAATGAGCAGTACTTC.

The CDR3 protein is CAISEWTGSNSPLHF. CDR3 DNA sequence: TGTGCCATCAGTGAGTGGACAGGGAGTAATTCACCCCTCCACTTT. The V call is TRBV10-3, the J call TRBJ1-6, with 8 bases that match TRBD1. The CDR3 is made up of 15 amino acids. Per germline, CDR1 ENHRY and CDR2 SYGVKD. V lost 1 base and J lost 6; bases outside the gene matches: 2.

The rearrangement links TRBV7-2 to TRBJ2-5; 10 bases line up with TRBD2. The CDR3 sequence is 16 residues long. Germline V gene sequence: CDR1 SGHTA, CDR2 FQGNSA. V lost 1 base to trimming and J lost 1 base; unmatched junction nucleotides: 3. The CDR3 DNA is TGTGCCAGCAGCTTAGTGGGACTAGCGTTCCAAGAGACCCAGTACTTC. It encodes CASSLVGLAFQETQYF.

This chain's CDR3 is CASSLSGGYEQYF. The CDR3 DNA reads as TGTGCCAGCAGCTTGAGCGGGGGCTACGAGCAGTACTTC. This chain uses TRBV5-4 with TRBJ2-7, with TRBD2 matching 8 bases. The CDR3 is 13 residues long. V lost 1 base, J lost 3 bases, and 0 bases stayed unmatched. CDR1 and CDR2 from the germline V gene are SGHNT and YYREEE (reference sequence).

The V gene is TRBV12-3 or TRBV12-4, the J gene TRBJ2-7, with a weak D call TRBD1 (5 bases). The CDR3 consists of 12 residues. Trimming pared 6 bases from V and 3 bases from J, leaving 9 bases between. CDR3 region: CASSKGFYEQYF. The CDR3 nucleotides read TGTGCCAGCAGCAAGGGGTTCTACGAGCAGTACTTC.

The chain combines TRBV30 with TRBJ2-7; D is perhaps TRBD1 (6 bases). V lost 2 bases and J lost 4, with 15 bases in between. CDR3 length: 14 amino acids. The germline gives CDR1 GTSNPN, CDR2 SVGIG (reference sequence). This CDR3 is CAWSPLGAGYEQYF. The CDR3 DNA reads TGTGCCTGGAGTCCTTTGGGGGCGGGTTACGAGCAGTACTTC.

CDR3 in amino acids: CASSLAKTGDSNQPQHF. DNA of the CDR3: TGTGCCAGCAGTTTGGCCAAAACAGGGGACAGCAATCAGCCCCAGCATTTT. The genes are TRBV28 and TRBJ1-5; 7 bases line up with TRBD1. This CDR3 comprises 17 residues. Germline CDR1 reads MDHEN; CDR2 reads SYDVKM. V dropped 3 bases and J dropped 1; count of bases not matched to a gene: 9.

The V call is TRBV12-3 or TRBV12-4, the J call TRBJ2-2, with D possibly being TRBD2 (7 bases). This CDR3 is built from 12 residues. Deletions cut 5 bases from V and 13 bases from J, with 14 bases between. This CDR3 is CASSPPGGRLFF. The CDR3 DNA is TGTGCCAGCAGTCCGCCGGGGGGCAGGCTGTTTTTT.

The rearrangement joins TRBV11-3 to TRBJ2-2, with a possible D match to TRBD2 (6 bases). This CDR3 is built from 17 residues. Germline loops: CDR1 SGHNT, CDR2 YENEEA. The V and J ends lost 5 bases and 2 bases respectively, with 18 bases between them. CDR3 DNA: TGTGCCAGCAGCCCAGGCAATGGGGGGACCAACACCGGGGAGCTGTTTTTT. Amino acids: CASSPGNGGTNTGELFF. The whole variable domain, filled in from reference TRBV11-3 and TRBJ2-2, reads EAGVVQSPRYKIIEKKQPVAFWCNPISGHNTLYWYLQNLGQGPELLIRYENEEAVDDSQLPKDRFSAERLKGVDSTLKIQPAELGDSAVYLCASSPGNGGTNTGELFFGEGSRLTVL.